A selection of T cell receptor beta chains follows, all from one sample in a study of blood T cell repertoires in COVID-19. The method was immunoSEQ multiplex PCR; TCRdb's version includes in-frame clones alone and lacks a portion of them. This table holds 150,000 to 200,000 clones, approximately 89% found once. Sequencing input: peripheral blood. The source of these receptors is a man aged 35-49 years with active or convalescent COVID-19. The CDR3 runs from the conserved cysteine through the conserved F or W. A D gene is named only where the DNA matches it firmly. Expanded clones are given a class, and other clones once, few, many or no size at all.

>.|TRBD2|TRBJ2-1|TRBV4-3
TGCGCCAGCAGCCAAGTAGGCGGGGGGGACAATGAGCAGTTCTTC
CASSQVGGGDNEQFF
>.|.|TRBJ1-1|TRBV6-5
TGTGCCAGCAGTTACTCGATACAGCAGAACACTGAAGCTTTCTTT
CASSYSIQQNTEAFF
>.|TRBD1|TRBJ1-6|TRBV29-1
TGCAGCGTTCGGCTACAGGGGGCTGGAAATTCACCCCTCCACTTT
CSVRLQGAGNSPLHF
>.|.|TRBJ1-1|TRBV6-2/TRBV6-3
TGTGCCAGCAGTTACGAGGAAAACACTGAAGCTTTCTTT
CASSYEENTEAFF
>.|TRBD1|TRBJ1-4|TRBV6-6
TGTGCCACCTTTCACAGGGGGACTAATGAAAAACTGTTTTTT
CATFHRGTNEKLFF
>.|.|TRBJ1-5|TRBV30
TGTGCCTGGGACCAGGGGAGCAATCAGCCCCAGCATTTT
CAWDQGSNQPQHF
>.|.|TRBJ1-2|TRBV7-9
TGTGCCAGCAGCTTAACAGGGTACATCAATGGCTACACCTTC
CASSLTGYINGYTF
>once|.|TRBJ2-6|TRBV3-1/TRBV3-2
TGTGCCAGCAGCCAAGATCAGAACAGGGTAACTGGGGCCAACGTCCTGACTTTC
CASSQDQNRVTGANVLTF
>few|.|TRBJ2-2|TRBV14
TGTGCCAGCAGTCCTCTGCGGGCGACGAACACCGGGGAGCTGTTTTTT
CASSPLRATNTGELFF
>.|.|TRBJ1-2|TRBV4-1
TGCGCCAGCAGCCAAGTATGGAGCTATGGCTACACCTTC
CASSQVWSYGYTF
>.|.|TRBJ2-7|TRBV24-1
TGTGCCACCAGTGAAGGACTTATAAGCCCCTACGAGCAGTACTTC
CATSEGLISPYEQYF
>.|TRBD1|TRBJ2-7|TRBV9
TGTGCCAGCAGCGGGGAGGGGACAGGGGGCAACGAGCAGTACTTC
CASSGEGTGGNEQYF
>.|TRBD1|TRBJ1-1|TRBV5-4
TGTGCCAGCAGCTCCATTGCGACAGGGCCGGGAACTGAAGCTTTCTTT
CASSSIATGPGTEAFF
>.|.|TRBJ2-3|TRBV19
TGTGCCAGTAGTTCTTGGACAGACACAGATACGCAGTATTTT
CASSSWTDTDTQYF
>.|TRBD1|TRBJ1-1|TRBV4-1
TGCGCCAGCAGCCGGACAGGGAACACTGAAGCTTTCTTT
CASSRTGNTEAFF
>.|.|TRBJ2-5|TRBV6-6
TGTGCCAGCAGGCGGGACTCCCAAGAGACCCAGTACTTC
CASRRDSQETQYF
>few|.|TRBJ1-1|TRBV2
TGTGCCAGCAGTGGAACTTTTCGGACACAGAACACTGAAGCTTTCTTT
CASSGTFRTQNTEAFF
>.|TRBD1|TRBJ2-2|TRBV27
TGTGCCAGCAGCACCGGGACAGGGAACACCGGGGAGCTGTTTTTT
CASSTGTGNTGELFF
>.|TRBD2|TRBJ2-5|TRBV18
TGTGCCAGCTCACGTTCCGGGACGGGCCGTCGGGGGGGAGAGACCCAGTACTTC
CASSRSGTGRRGGETQYF
>.|TRBD2|TRBJ2-5|TRBV29-1
TGCAGCGTGGGGAGGGTAGGTGGAGAGACCCAGTACTTC
CSVGRVGGETQYF
>.|TRBD2|TRBJ2-3|TRBV27
TGTGCCAGCAAGAGTAGCGGGGTAGACACTAGCACAGATACGCAGTATTTT
CASKSSGVDTSTDTQYF
>.|TRBD2|TRBJ2-1|TRBV9
TGTGCCAGCAGCGCAATAGCGGGGGCCGACAATGAGCAGTTCTTC
CASSAIAGADNEQFF
>.|.|TRBJ2-3|TRBV11-3
TGTGCCAGCAGCCGGACGCCGGGGACAGATACGCAGTATTTT
CASSRTPGTDTQYF
>.|.|TRBJ1-2|TRBV14
TGTGCCAGCAGCCAAGTATCTAGATATGGCTACACCTTC
CASSQVSRYGYTF
>once|TRBD1|TRBJ2-5|TRBV7-8
TGTGCCAGCAGCCCCGGGACAGGGGGCTTTCTAGAAGAGACCCAGTACTTC
CASSPGTGGFLEETQYF
>.|TRBD2|TRBJ2-1|TRBV3-1/TRBV3-2
TGTGCCAGCAGCCAAGATACGACGGGGGGGCGGAATGAGCAGTTCTTC
CASSQDTTGGRNEQFF
>.|.|TRBJ1-2|TRBV4-1
TGCGCCAGCAGCCAAGATTCGCGGACAGCCAACTATGGCTACACCTTC
CASSQDSRTANYGYTF
>once|.|TRBJ1-2|TRBV6-2/TRBV6-3
TGTGCCAGCAGTTTCGACCTCCGGGCGGGACTCTTCTATGGCTACACCTTC
CASSFDLRAGLFYGYTF
>.|.|TRBJ2-2|TRBV30
TGTGCCTGGACAGAATCCGGGACAAGGAACACCGGGGAGCTGTTTTTT
CAWTESGTRNTGELFF
>.|.|TRBJ1-4|TRBV5-1
TGCGCCAGCACTCACGGGGGGGGCCTTGAGGAAAAACTGTTTTTT
CASTHGGGLEEKLFF
>.|.|TRBJ1-5|TRBV9
TGTGCCAGCAGCGTAGGGGAGGGGACTCAGCCCCAGCATTTT
CASSVGEGTQPQHF
>.|TRBD1|TRBJ2-7|TRBV7-9
TGTGCCAGCAGCTCCGGTGGAAGGGGGCGCTACGAGCAGTACTTC
CASSSGGRGRYEQYF
>once|.|TRBJ2-7|TRBV7-9
TGTGCCAGCAGCTTAGGGGGCAGGGGACCCAGCTCCTACGAGCAGTACTTC
CASSLGGRGPSSYEQYF
>.|.|TRBJ2-7|TRBV7-8
TGTGCCAGCAGCTCTGTCGGCGAGCAGTACTTC
CASSSVGEQYF
>.|.|TRBJ1-2|TRBV2
TGTGCCAGCAGTGAACAGGGCGGAAAGAGCTATGGCTACACCTTC
CASSEQGGKSYGYTF
>.|TRBD1|TRBJ1-2|TRBV7-2
TGTGCCAGCAGCGACCCCGGGACAGGGTACTATGGCTACACCTTC
CASSDPGTGYYGYTF
>.|.|TRBJ1-5|TRBV6-5
TGTGCCAGCAGTCCCGATAGGGGGACAATACAGCCCCAGCATTTT
CASSPDRGTIQPQHF
>.|TRBD2|TRBJ2-3|TRBV4-1
TGCGCCAGCAGCCTAGGGAGGCGGGGGGGCCACACAGATACGCAGTATTTT
CASSLGRRGGHTDTQYF
>.|.|TRBJ1-1|TRBV28
TGTGCCAGCAGTTTATTACAGCCCCTTGCCGAAGACGCTTTCTTT
CASSLLQPLAEDAFF
>.|.|TRBJ2-1|TRBV4-1
TGCGCCAGCAGCCAAGATTGGCGGGGGCTTTCCTACAATGAGCAGTTCTTC
CASSQDWRGLSYNEQFF
>.|.|TRBJ1-2|TRBV19
TGTGCCAGTAGTATGTGGGACACCGGATCTATTTATGGCTACACCTTC
CASSMWDTGSIYGYTF
>.|.|TRBJ2-2|TRBV30
TGTGCCTGGAGTGTCAGGAGGAACTTCCTAGGCACCGGGGAGCTGTTTTTT
CAWSVRRNFLGTGELFF
>.|.|TRBJ2-3|TRBV7-2
TGTGCCAGCAGCTTAAATACAGGGTCGACAGATACGCAGTATTTT
CASSLNTGSTDTQYF
>.|.|TRBJ1-5|TRBV6-5
TGTGCCAGCAGTTCTTCCGGGTATAGCAATCAGCCCCAGCATTTT
CASSSSGYSNQPQHF
>.|.|TRBJ1-2|TRBV5-4
TGTGCCAGCAGCTATATGGCGGGGAACTATGGCTACACCTTC
CASSYMAGNYGYTF
>.|TRBD1|TRBJ2-5|TRBV14
TGTGCCAGCAGCCGAGGTCGTGGGACAGGGGTCCAAGAGACCCAGTACTTC
CASSRGRGTGVQETQYF
>few|.|TRBJ1-2|TRBV19
TGTGCCAGTAGTATCTCGGCAGGGCGGGGCTACACCTTC
CASSISAGRGYTF
>.|.|TRBJ1-2|TRBV4-1
TGCGCCAGCAGCCAGGGACTGACGGAGAACTATGGCTACACCTTC
CASSQGLTENYGYTF
>.|.|TRBJ1-2|TRBV4-1
TGCGCCAGCAGCCAAGAAGAGGTACAGGGAAGGAACTATGGCTACACCTTC
CASSQEEVQGRNYGYTF
>.|TRBD1|TRBJ1-6|TRBV7-8
TGTGCCAGCAGTCCGACCCCCCTAGTACAGGGGGAGAATTCACCCCTCCACTTT
CASSPTPLVQGENSPLHF
>.|.|TRBJ1-2|TRBV19
TGTGCCAGTAGTATAGATGAAACGGTGTATGGCTACACCTTC
CASSIDETVYGYTF
>once|.|TRBJ1-4|TRBV27
TGTGCCAGCAGGAACCTACTAGGCGCGACTAATGAAAAACTGTTTTTT
CASRNLLGATNEKLFF
>once|.|TRBJ1-1|TRBV27
TGTGCCAGCAGGTTCGGAGGGGCTAACACTGAAGCTTTCTTT
CASRFGGANTEAFF
>.|.|TRBJ1-3|TRBV7-2
TGTGCCAGCAGCTTTGCCAGTAATTTCCCTGGAAACACCATATATTTT
CASSFASNFPGNTIYF